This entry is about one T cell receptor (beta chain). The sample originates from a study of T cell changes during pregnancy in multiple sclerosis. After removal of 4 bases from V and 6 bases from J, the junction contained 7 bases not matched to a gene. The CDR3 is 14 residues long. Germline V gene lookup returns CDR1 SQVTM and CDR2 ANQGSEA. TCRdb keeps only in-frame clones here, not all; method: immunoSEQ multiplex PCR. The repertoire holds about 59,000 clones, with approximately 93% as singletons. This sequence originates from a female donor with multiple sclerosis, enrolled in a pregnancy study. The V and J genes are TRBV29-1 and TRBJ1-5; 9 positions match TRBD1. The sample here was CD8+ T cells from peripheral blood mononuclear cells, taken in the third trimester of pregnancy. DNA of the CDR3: TGCAGCGTTGGCTGGGACAGGGTCGGTCAGCCCCAGCATTTT. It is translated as CSVGWDRVGQPQHF.